This T cell receptor (beta chain) was documented in a study of T cells in Graves' hyperthyroidism and ophthalmopathy. CDR3 length equals 13 residues. Germline V CDR1 and CDR2: SGHRS, YFSETQ. This clonotype was seen many times. An end of the junction does not agree with germline; a read error may underlie this. Diagnoses used clinical symptoms, serum thyroxine and TRAb, thyroid ultrasound and orbital computed tomography. Template material for amplifying TCR beta CDR3 regions consisted of RNA transcripts. The HTBI primer set served for first-round RT-PCR of the TCR CDR3. TCRdb re-called the multiplex PCR reads through MiXCR, storing one row per CDR3 protein. The data contain around 620,000 distinct CDR3 sequences, 46% of them singletons.

Material for sequencing was peripheral blood or thyroid tissue (not recorded which). The origin of this receptor is an adult woman with Graves' disease, either hyperthyroidism or ophthalmopathy (not recorded which). This rearrangement joins TRBV5-1 to TRBJ2-5; D is undetermined. Here the CDR3 DNA reads TGTGCCAGCAGCCTTCTGGGACAAGAGACCCAGTACTTC. It is translated as CASSLLGQETQYF.